This is a list of T cell receptor beta chains from one sample in a study of blood T cells in healthy people across ages. From the 5' RACE reads, TCRdb called clonotypes with MiXCR, one entry per CDR3 protein. The repertoire consists of 650,000 to 700,000 distinct CDR3 sequences, with approximately 52% occurring once and the leading ten covering 13%. Sequenced material: blood. The receptors shown here come from a woman of 80 years or more in good health. Both conserved end residues are part of each CDR3. A D gene is named only where the DNA matches it firmly. Only some rows state a clone size, as once, few, many or a class for expanded clones.

j_gene,d_gene,abundance,v_gene,CDR3nt,CDR3aa
TRBJ1-6,.,.,TRBV14,TGTGCCAGCAGCCCGGACCCTAGGACACCCCTCCACTTT,CASSPDPRTPLHF
TRBJ2-2,.,few,TRBV30,TGTGCCTGGACGACAACGGCAACCAATAGTCAGCGGTTTTTT,CAWTTTATNSQRFF
TRBJ2-5,TRBD2,.,TRBV10-3,TGTGCCATCAGTCAATCATTGGGCGGGGGGACCCAAGAGACCCAGTACTTC,CAISQSLGGGTQETQYF
TRBJ2-7,.,many,TRBV28,TGTGCCAGCAGTTTAGGGAGAAACAGCCCCTACGAGCAGTACTTC,CASSLGRNSPYEQYF
TRBJ2-3,TRBD1,.,TRBV7-8,TGTGCCAGCAGTCTTAGACAGGGGGCCGTCTACCATACGCAGTATTTT,CASSLRQGAVYHTQYF
TRBJ1-2,.,few,TRBV12-3/TRBV12-4,TGTGCCAGCAGTTTAACGGTTGAAGGCTACACCTTC,CASSLTVEGYTF
TRBJ2-7,TRBD2,once,TRBV7-2,TGTGCCAGCAGCCCGTTCCCACTAGCGCGCTACGAGCAGTACTTC,CASSPFPLARYEQYF
TRBJ1-2,.,.,TRBV29-1,TGCACCATACGACAGGCTAACTATGGCTACACCTTC,CTIRQANYGYTF
TRBJ2-3,.,.,TRBV20-1,TGCAGTGCTAACATTGGCTCCTCCACAGATACGCAGTATTTT,CSANIGSSTDTQYF
TRBJ2-1,.,.,TRBV5-1,TGCGCCAGCCAGACCGTTTTGGGGGAGAATGAGCAGTTCTTC,CASQTVLGENEQFF
TRBJ2-1,TRBD1,.,TRBV4-1,TGCGCCAGCAGCCAAGTACAGGGGGCTTCCTACAATGAGCAGTTCTTC,CASSQVQGASYNEQFF
TRBJ1-2,.,many,TRBV29-1,TGCAGCGTTGAAGGGGGACTATATGGCTACACCTTC,CSVEGGLYGYTF
TRBJ2-7,.,many,TRBV3-1,TGTGCCAGCAGCCAATGGAGCTCCTACGAGCAGTACTTC,CASSQWSSYEQYF
TRBJ1-2,.,.,TRBV6-1,TGTGCCAGCAGTGAAGGGGGCTTTAACTATGGCTACACCTTC,CASSEGGFNYGYTF
TRBJ1-2,TRBD1,.,TRBV10-3,TGTGCCATCCTCCAACAGGGGGCGGATTCTGGCTACACCTTC,CAILQQGADSGYTF
TRBJ2-1,TRBD2,.,TRBV12-3/TRBV12-4,TGTGCCAGCAGTTCCCTAGCGGGGACCTCTTGGTATGAGCAGTTCTTC,CASSSLAGTSWYEQFF
TRBJ2-3,.,.,TRBV5-1,TGCGCCAGCAGCTTCAGTGGATTCGGCATAGATACGCAGTATTTT,CASSFSGFGIDTQYF
TRBJ1-3,.,.,TRBV20-1,TGCAGTGCTAATCGGGACGCGACCTCTGGAAACACCATATATTTT,CSANRDATSGNTIYF
TRBJ1-1,.,.,TRBV4-1,TGCGCCAGCAGCCAAGTACAGGGAAGTGAAGCTTTCTTT,CASSQVQGSEAFF
TRBJ1-1,TRBD1,few,TRBV2,TGTGCCAGCAGTGGTTCCGCCGGACAGGGGCAGAAGAACACTGAAGCTTTCTTT,CASSGSAGQGQKNTEAFF